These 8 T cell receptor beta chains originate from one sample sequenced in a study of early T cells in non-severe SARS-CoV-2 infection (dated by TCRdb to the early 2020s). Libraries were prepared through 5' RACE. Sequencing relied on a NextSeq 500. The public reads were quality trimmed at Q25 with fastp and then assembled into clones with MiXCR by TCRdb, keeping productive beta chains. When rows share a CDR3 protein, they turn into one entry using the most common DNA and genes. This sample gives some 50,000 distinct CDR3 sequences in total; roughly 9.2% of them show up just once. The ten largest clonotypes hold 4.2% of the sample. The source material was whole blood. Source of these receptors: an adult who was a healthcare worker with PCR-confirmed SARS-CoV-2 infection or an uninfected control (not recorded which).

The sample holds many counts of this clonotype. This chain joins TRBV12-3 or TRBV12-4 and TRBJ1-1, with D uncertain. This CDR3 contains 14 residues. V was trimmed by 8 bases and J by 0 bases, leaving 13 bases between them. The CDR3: CASGVGGMNTEAFF. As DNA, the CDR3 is TGTGCCAGCGGAGTAGGAGGGATGAACACTGAAGCTTTCTTT.

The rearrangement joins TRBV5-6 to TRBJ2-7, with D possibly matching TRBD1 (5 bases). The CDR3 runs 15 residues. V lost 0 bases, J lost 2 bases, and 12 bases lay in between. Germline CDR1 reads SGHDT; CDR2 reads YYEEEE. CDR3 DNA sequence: TGTGCCAGCAGCTTGGTGACGGCAGGGACCTACGAGCAGTACTTC. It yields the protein CASSLVTAGTYEQYF.

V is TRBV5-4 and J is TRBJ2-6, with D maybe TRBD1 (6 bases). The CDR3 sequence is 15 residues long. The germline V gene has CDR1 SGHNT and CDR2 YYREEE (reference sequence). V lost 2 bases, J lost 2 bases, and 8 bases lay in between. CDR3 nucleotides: TGTGCCAGCAGCTTACAGGGAGCTGGGGCCAACGTCCTGACTTTC. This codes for CASSLQGAGANVLTF.

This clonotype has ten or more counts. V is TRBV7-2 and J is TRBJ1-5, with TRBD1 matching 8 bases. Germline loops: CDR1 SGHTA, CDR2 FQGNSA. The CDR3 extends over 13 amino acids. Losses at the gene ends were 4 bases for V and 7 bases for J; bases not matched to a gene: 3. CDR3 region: CASSSDRDQPQHF. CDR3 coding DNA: TGTGCCAGCAGCTCGGACAGGGACCAGCCCCAGCATTTT.

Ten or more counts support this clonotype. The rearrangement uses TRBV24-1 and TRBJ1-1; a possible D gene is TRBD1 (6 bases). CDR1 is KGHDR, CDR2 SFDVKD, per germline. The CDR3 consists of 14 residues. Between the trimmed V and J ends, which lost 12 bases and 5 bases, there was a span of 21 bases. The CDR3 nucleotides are TGTGCCCCACAAGTAGTTCCAGGGGAGACTGAAGCTTTCTTT. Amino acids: CAPQVVPGETEAFF.

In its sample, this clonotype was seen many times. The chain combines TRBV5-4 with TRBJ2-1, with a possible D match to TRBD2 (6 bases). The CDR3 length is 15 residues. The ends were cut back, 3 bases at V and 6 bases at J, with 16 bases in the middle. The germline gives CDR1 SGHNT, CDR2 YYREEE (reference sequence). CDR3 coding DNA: TGTGCCAGCAGCTCCCGGGGGTTTACGGGCAATGAGCAGTTCTTC. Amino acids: CASSSRGFTGNEQFF.

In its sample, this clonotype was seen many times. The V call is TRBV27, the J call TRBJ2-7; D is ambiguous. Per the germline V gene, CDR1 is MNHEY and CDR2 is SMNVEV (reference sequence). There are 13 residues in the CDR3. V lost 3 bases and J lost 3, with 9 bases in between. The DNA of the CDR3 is TGTGCCAGCAGTTTTTCGTCGGGCTACGAGCAGTACTTC. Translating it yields CASSFSSGYEQYF.

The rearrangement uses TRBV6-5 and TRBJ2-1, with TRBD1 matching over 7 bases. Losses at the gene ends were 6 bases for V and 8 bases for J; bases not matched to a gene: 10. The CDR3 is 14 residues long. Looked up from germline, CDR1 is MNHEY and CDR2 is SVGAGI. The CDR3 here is CASRNGQVLDEQFF. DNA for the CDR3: TGTGCCAGCAGAAACGGACAGGTTTTGGATGAGCAGTTCTTC.